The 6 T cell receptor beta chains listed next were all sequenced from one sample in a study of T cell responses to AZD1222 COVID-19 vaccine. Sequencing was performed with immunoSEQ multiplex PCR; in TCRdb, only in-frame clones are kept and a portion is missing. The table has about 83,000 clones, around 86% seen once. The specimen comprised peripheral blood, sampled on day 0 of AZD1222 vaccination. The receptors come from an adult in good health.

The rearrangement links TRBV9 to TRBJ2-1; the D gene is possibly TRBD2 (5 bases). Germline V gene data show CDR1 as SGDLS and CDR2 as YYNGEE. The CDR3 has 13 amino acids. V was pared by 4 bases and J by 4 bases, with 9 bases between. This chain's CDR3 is CASSPRDYNEQFF. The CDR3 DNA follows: TGTGCCAGCAGCCCCCGGGATTACAATGAGCAGTTCTTC.

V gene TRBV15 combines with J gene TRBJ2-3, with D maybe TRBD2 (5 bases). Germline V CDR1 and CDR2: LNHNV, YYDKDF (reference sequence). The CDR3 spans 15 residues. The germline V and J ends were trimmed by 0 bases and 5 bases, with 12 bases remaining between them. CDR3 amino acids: CATSRDPGSRDTQYF. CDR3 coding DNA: TGTGCCACCAGCAGAGATCCGGGGTCAAGAGATACGCAGTATTTT. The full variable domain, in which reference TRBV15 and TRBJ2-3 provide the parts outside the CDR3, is DAMVIQNPRYQVTQFGKPVTLSCSQTLNHNVMYWYQQKSSQAPKLLFHYYDKDFNNEADTPDNFQSRRPNTSFCFLDIRSPGLGDTAMYLCATSRDPGSRDTQYFGPGTRLTVL.

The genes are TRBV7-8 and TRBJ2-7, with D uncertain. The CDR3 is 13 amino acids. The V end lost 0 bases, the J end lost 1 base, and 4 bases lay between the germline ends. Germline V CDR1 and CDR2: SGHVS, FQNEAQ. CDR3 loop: CASSLAESYEQYF. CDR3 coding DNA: TGTGCCAGCAGCTTAGCAGAGTCCTACGAGCAGTACTTC.

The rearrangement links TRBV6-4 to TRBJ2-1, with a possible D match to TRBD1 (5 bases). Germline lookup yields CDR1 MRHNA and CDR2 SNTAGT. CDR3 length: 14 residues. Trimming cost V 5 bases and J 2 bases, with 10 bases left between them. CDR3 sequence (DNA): TGTGCCAGCAGTCCGACAGTAGCCTACAATGAGCAGTTCTTC. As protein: CASSPTVAYNEQFF.

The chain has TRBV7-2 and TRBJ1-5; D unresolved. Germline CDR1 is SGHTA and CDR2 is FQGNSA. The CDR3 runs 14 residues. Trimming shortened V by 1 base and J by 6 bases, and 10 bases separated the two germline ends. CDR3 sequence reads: CASSLVHLGQPQHF. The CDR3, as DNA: TGTGCCAGCAGCTTAGTCCATTTAGGTCAGCCCCAGCATTTT. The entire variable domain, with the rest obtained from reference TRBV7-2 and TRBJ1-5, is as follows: GAGVSQSPSNKVTEKGKDVELRCDPISGHTALYWYRQSLGQGLEFLIYFQGNSAPDKSGLPSDRFSAERTGGSVSTLTIQRTQQEDSAVYLCASSLVHLGQPQHFGDGTRLSIL.

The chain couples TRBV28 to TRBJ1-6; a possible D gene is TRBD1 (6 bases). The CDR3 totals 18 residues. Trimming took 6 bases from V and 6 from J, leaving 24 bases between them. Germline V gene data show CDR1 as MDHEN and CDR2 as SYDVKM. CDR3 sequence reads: CASSPFSGQARGNSPLHF. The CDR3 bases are TGTGCCAGCAGCCCCTTCTCGGGCCAGGCCAGGGGTAATTCACCCCTCCACTTT.